Below, 10 T cell receptor beta chains from the same sample are listed, as sequenced in a study of blood T cell repertoires in COVID-19 (TCRdb year 2020). The protocol used for the library was the immunoSEQ multiplex PCR assay. Held by TCRdb, this immuneACCESS table contains in-frame sequences only and omits some clones. Under half of the omission traces to an unresolved V gene where checked; the cause of the rest is unknown. The sample has 55,000 to 80,000 clones on record, 80% to 95% of them singletons. 5.5% to 6.5% of the sample is held by the ten biggest clonotypes. What was sequenced was peripheral blood. Receptor source: a human donor in a cohort sampled during active COVID-19.

The chain joins TRBV30 to TRBJ1-2, with unresolved D. The V end lost 2 bases, the J end lost 2 bases, and 6 bases lay between the germline ends. The CDR3 spans 12 residues. Germline V lookup: CDR1 GTSNPN, CDR2 SVGIG (reference sequence). This CDR3 is CAWSSQNYGYTF. In DNA form, the CDR3 reads TGTGCCTGGAGTTCCCAAAACTATGGCTACACCTTC.

The rearrangement uses TRBV7-2 and TRBJ1-1; D is unresolved. CDR1 is SGHTA and CDR2 is FQGNSA in the germline V gene. The V and J ends lost 5 bases and 0 bases respectively, with 16 bases between them. The CDR3 is 16 residues long. The CDR3 nucleotides read TGTGCCAGCAGCCGCCGGGCCGGACTCATGAACACTGAAGCTTTCTTT. This sequence encodes CASSRRAGLMNTEAFF.

The CDR3 DNA reads TGTGCCAGCAGTCCGGGACAGGGGGCTGCGAGCGAGCAGTACTTC. Residues: CASSPGQGAASEQYF. V and J are TRBV28 and TRBJ2-7, with TRBD1 identical over 12 bases. The CDR3 contains 15 residues. Germline V lookup: CDR1 MDHEN, CDR2 SYDVKM. J lost 6 bases, V lost 5 bases, and 8 bases had no gene match.

V is TRBV24-1 and J is TRBJ2-3, with 10 bases matching TRBD2. Germline V gives CDR1 KGHDR, CDR2 SFDVKD. The CDR3 length is 17 residues. The V segment lost 3 bases and the J segment 5 bases; nucleotides outside the gene matches: 10. CDR3 sequence reads: CATSDPQILAGRDTQYF. As DNA, the CDR3 is TGTGCCACCAGTGATCCGCAAATACTAGCGGGGAGAGATACGCAGTATTTT.

The chain links TRBV7-8 to TRBJ1-5; TRBD1 aligns across 11 bases. The CDR3 runs 17 residues. The V segment lost 5 bases and the J segment 5 bases; nucleotides outside the gene matches: 11. Looked up from germline, CDR1 is SGHVS and CDR2 is FQNEAQ. The CDR3 DNA reads as TGTGCCAGCAGCCCTTCTGGGGGGACAGGGGGTCATCAGCCCCAGCATTTT. Translating gives CASSPSGGTGGHQPQHF.

V is TRBV28 and J is TRBJ2-4, with 7 nucleotides matching TRBD1. Germline trimming cut 5 bases from V and 0 bases from J; bases unmatched to any gene: 7. CDR1 and CDR2 from the germline V gene are MDHEN and SYDVKM. The CDR3 spans 16 residues. The CDR3 coding sequence is TGTGCCAGCAGTCAGGGGGACAGAGAAGCCAAAAACATTCAGTACTTC. This sequence encodes CASSQGDREAKNIQYF.

CDR3 region: CASSQVGTGVWYF. CDR3 DNA sequence: TGTGCCAGCAGCCAAGTAGGGACAGGGGTGTGGTACTTC. The chain has TRBV3-1 (or the pseudogene TRBV3-2) and TRBJ2-7, with 10 bases aligning to TRBD1. Germline CDR1 is LGHDT and CDR2 is YNNKEL (reference sequence). CDR3 length: 13 amino acids. V lost 1 base and J lost 12; bases outside the gene matches: 6.

The chain joins TRBV27 to TRBJ2-7; maybe TRBD2 (7 bases). The CDR3 contains 15 residues. The germline V gene encodes CDR1 MNHEY and CDR2 SMNVEV (reference sequence). V lost 2 bases and J 0 bases, leaving 11 bases between the germline ends. The CDR3 bases are TGTGCCAGCAGTTTAGTGGGGGGGCGCTCCTACGAGCAGTACTTC. This translates into CASSLVGGRSYEQYF.

The gene calls are TRBV2 and TRBJ2-1; 7 positions match TRBD2. The CDR3 has 15 amino acids. Trimming removed 8 bases from V and 4 bases from J; junction bases left unmatched: 11. Germline CDR1 is SNHLY and CDR2 is FYNNEI. Written as DNA, the CDR3 is TGTGCCAGCGGGGGAGGGGCGGGATCTTACAATGAGCAGTTCTTC. Its protein is CASGGGAGSYNEQFF.

This chain connects TRBV18 to TRBJ1-5, with TRBD1 identical over 9 bases. J was trimmed by 4 bases and V by 3 bases; bases with no gene match: 1. The CDR3 spans 14 residues. Germline CDR1 KGHSH, CDR2 LQKENI. CDR3 DNA sequence: TGTGCCAGCTCACCGGGACAGGGAAATCAGCCCCAGCATTTT. It encodes CASSPGQGNQPQHF.